The entry below gives a single TCR beta chain sequence along with its context. Assay used: immunoSEQ multiplex PCR; TCRdb lists only in-frame clones, some missing. The sample consists of around 300,000 clones, around 89% of them appearing once. Trimming stripped 0 bases from V and 8 bases from J, with 13 bases between. CDR3 length: 14 amino acids. CDR1 is LNHNV and CDR2 is YYDKDF in the germline V gene (reference sequence). This sample was taken from a study of cytomegalovirus exposure and HLA in healthy donors. The source is a woman younger than 35 in good health and CMV-seronegative. The chain couples TRBV15 to TRBJ1-2; D remains ambiguous. The sequencing input was PBMCs. As DNA, the CDR3 is TGTGCCACCAGCAGAGATTTCCTGGCGAGGGGCTACACCTTC. Translated, it gives CATSRDFLARGYTF.